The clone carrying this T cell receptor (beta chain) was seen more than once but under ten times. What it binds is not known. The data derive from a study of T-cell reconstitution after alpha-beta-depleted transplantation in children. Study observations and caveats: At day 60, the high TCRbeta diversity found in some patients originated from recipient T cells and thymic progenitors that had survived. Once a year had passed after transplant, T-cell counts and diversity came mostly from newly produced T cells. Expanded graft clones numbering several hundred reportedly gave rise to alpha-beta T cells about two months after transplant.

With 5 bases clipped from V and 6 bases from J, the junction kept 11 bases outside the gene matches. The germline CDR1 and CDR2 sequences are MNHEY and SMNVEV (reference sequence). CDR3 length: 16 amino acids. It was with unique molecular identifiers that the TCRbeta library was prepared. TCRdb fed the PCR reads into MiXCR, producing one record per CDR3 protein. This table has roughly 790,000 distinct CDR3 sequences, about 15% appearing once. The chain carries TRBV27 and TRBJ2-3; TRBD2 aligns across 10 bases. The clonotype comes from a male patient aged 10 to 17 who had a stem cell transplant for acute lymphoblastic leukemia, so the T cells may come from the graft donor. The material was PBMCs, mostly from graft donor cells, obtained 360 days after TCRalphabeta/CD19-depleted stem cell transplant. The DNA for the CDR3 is TGTGCCAGCAGTCCCCCTAGCGGGAGACGGCTGGATACGCAGTATTTT. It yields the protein CASSPPSGRRLDTQYF.